Presented here are 3 T cell receptor beta chains from one specimen sequenced in a study of cytomegalovirus exposure and HLA in healthy donors. Measured with immunoSEQ multiplex PCR; TCRdb has only the in-frame clones, and not every one. The repertoire holds about 130,000 clones, with roughly 90% as singletons. Specimen: PBMCs. The receptors were sampled from a woman aged 18 to 35 in good health and CMV-seronegative.

This clone occurred once. The chain uses TRBV4-1 and TRBJ1-3, with a possible D match to TRBD1 (5 bases). The V gene's germline CDR1 is MGHRA and CDR2 YSYEKL. This CDR3 has 16 residues. Trimming left V 0 bases short and J 2 bases short, with 11 bases between. In DNA, the CDR3 is TGCGCCAGCAGCCAAGAAACCGGGGGTCCTGGAAACACCATATATTTT. Translated, it gives CASSQETGGPGNTIYF.

This sequence joins TRBV6-5 and TRBJ1-2; D is undetermined. Germline assignment: CDR1 MNHEY and CDR2 SVGAGI. V was clipped by 2 bases and J by 4 bases, with 11 bases between them. The CDR3 sequence is 14 residues long. This chain's CDR3 is CASSYSGESYGYTF. CDR3 sequence (DNA): TGTGCCAGCAGTTACAGCGGGGAATCCTATGGCTACACCTTC.

This chain uses TRBV11-2 with TRBJ1-1; D remains ambiguous. The V gene's germline CDR1 is SGHAT and CDR2 FQNNGV. The length of the CDR3 is 18 residues. Trimming removed 6 bases at V and 0 bases at J, with 23 bases between. Here the CDR3 DNA reads TGTGCCAGCAGGCCCGCTTGGAAGGTGAGGAGGATGAACACTGAAGCTTTCTTT. It encodes CASRPAWKVRRMNTEAFF. The whole variable domain, filled in from reference TRBV11-2 and TRBJ1-1, reads EAGVAQSPRYKIIEKRQSVAFWCNPISGHATLYWYQQILGQGPKLLIQFQNNGVVDDSQLPKDRFSAERLKGVDSTLKIQPAKLEDSAVYLCASRPAWKVRRMNTEAFFGQGTRLTVV.